The sample holds a few counts of the clone carrying this T cell receptor (beta chain). What it recognizes is unknown. The sequenced fragment ends 3 residues before the CDR3 boundary, so the rest is inferred from the germline J gene. The CDR3 sequence is 15 residues long. With 6 bases clipped from V and 2 bases from J, the junction kept 4 bases outside the gene matches. CDR1 is LNHDA and CDR2 is SQIVND in the germline V gene (reference sequence). The data are from a study of T cell clonality in common variable immunodeficiency. Notes on the study in general: Compared with controls, CVID subjects had fewer shared TCRbeta clones. Reportedly, TCR beta sequences from common variable immunodeficiency showed fewer deletions and N-nucleotide insertions.

Most patients and controls had Caucasian heritage. CVID and control samples used equivalent genomic DNA input. Method: immunoSEQ multiplex PCR; TCRdb's copy keeps in-frame clones and lacks some. The sample is made up of about 52,000 clones, none counted only once. This clonotype was sampled from a person aged 18-69 years in good health. The sample was peripheral blood mononuclear cells. The chain links TRBV19 to TRBJ2-1; TRBD2 matches 10 bases. CDR3 sequence: CASSQRGGAYNEQFF. The sequenced CDR3 bases are TGTGCCAGTAGCCAGCGGGGGGGCGCCTACAATGAG. The variable domain in full, with the rest retrieved from reference TRBV19 and TRBJ2-1, is DGGITQSPKYLFRKEGQNVTLSCEQNLNHDAMYWYRQDPGQGLRLIYYSQIVNDFQKGDIAEGYSVSREKKESFPLTVTSAQKNPTAFYLCASSQRGGAYNEQFFGPGTRLTVL.